The next 18 T cell receptor beta chains were all read from a single sample in a study of cytomegalovirus exposure and HLA in healthy donors. Vbeta (60) and Jbeta (13) primers were used in the PCR. Sequenced by immunoSEQ multiplex PCR; TCRdb stores in-frame clones only, minus some. The sample lists tens of thousands of clones; 75% to 80% were seen once. Sequenced input: PBMCs. The receptors were sampled from a man between 18 and 35 years old in good health and CMV-seronegative.

The sample holds a few counts of this clone. The rearrangement uses TRBV11-2 and TRBJ2-3; D not resolved. In germline, CDR1 is SGHAT, CDR2 FQNNGV. This CDR3 comprises 14 residues. Between the trimmed V and J ends, which lost 5 bases and 5 bases, there was a span of 14 bases. Here the CDR3 DNA reads TGTGCCAGCAGCGCCATCCGAGTTCTAGATACGCAGTATTTT. It codes for CASSAIRVLDTQYF.

The count of this clone is one. This chain connects TRBV28 to TRBJ1-1; 7 positions match TRBD1. The CDR3 loop spans 15 amino acids. Germline assignment: CDR1 MDHEN and CDR2 SYDVKM. V dropped 5 bases and J dropped 7; count of bases not matched to a gene: 13. CDR3 in DNA: TGTGCCAGCAGTCGAACAGGGGCCGGGGCCTATGAAGCTTTCTTT. Translated: CASSRTGAGAYEAFF.

The chain couples TRBV6-1 to TRBJ2-7, with 8 bases that match TRBD1. This CDR3 is built from 15 residues. The ends lost 2 bases at V and 12 bases at J; junction bases unmatched: 15. CDR1 is MNHNS and CDR2 is SASEGT in the germline V gene. CDR3 loop: CASSEIPGQVFIWYF. As DNA, the CDR3 is TGTGCCAGCAGTGAAATTCCGGGACAGGTATTTATCTGGTACTTC.

V usage is TRBV19 and J usage is TRBJ1-2, with 8 bases aligning to TRBD1. Germline lookup yields CDR1 LNHDA and CDR2 SQIVND (reference sequence). This CDR3 comprises 13 residues. V shed 7 bases and J 3 bases; nucleotides not matched to a gene: 4. The CDR3 loop reads CASKLTGDYGYTF. CDR3 sequence (DNA): TGTGCCAGTAAGTTGACAGGGGACTATGGCTACACCTTC. The full variable domain, rest sourced from reference TRBV19 and TRBJ1-2, is DGGITQSPKYLFRKEGQNVTLSCEQNLNHDAMYWYRQDPGQGLRLIYYSQIVNDFQKGDIAEGYSVSREKKESFPLTVTSAQKNPTAFYLCASKLTGDYGYTFGSGTRLTVV.

Here the CDR3 DNA reads TGTGCCAGCAGCTCGAAGGACAGGGCGGAGACCGGGGCCAACGTCCTGACTTTC. Encoded protein: CASSSKDRAETGANVLTF. The J gene is TRBJ2-6, the V gene TRBV7-8; 8 positions match TRBD1. The CDR3 sequence is 18 residues long. V shed 4 bases, J shed 4 bases, and the junction held 12 bases outside the gene matches. Germline V lookup: CDR1 SGHVS, CDR2 FQNEAQ.

The rearrangement links TRBV6-1 to TRBJ1-2; D is uncertain. The germline CDR1 and CDR2 sequences are MNHNS and SASEGT. Trimming took off 2 bases at V and 0 bases at J, with 13 bases between the two ends. The CDR3 is 16 residues long. CDR3 nucleotide sequence: TGTGCCAGCAGTGAATTTTTGGCAGTACCTAACTATGGCTACACCTTC. The encoded protein is CASSEFLAVPNYGYTF.

The chain couples TRBV11-1 to TRBJ2-1; 7 bases match TRBD1. V gave up 4 bases and J gave up 6 bases; unmatched junction bases: 9. Germline CDR1 and CDR2: SGHAT and FQDESV (reference sequence). This CDR3 is built from 15 residues. The CDR3, as DNA: TGTGCCAGCAGCTCTGAACAGGGGTCGGTCAATGAGCAGTTCTTC. Translation: CASSSEQGSVNEQFF.

V gene TRBV4-3 combines with J gene TRBJ2-2; 10 bases line up with TRBD1. The CDR3 covers 15 residues. Germline loops: CDR1 LGHNA, CDR2 YSLEER. V shed 4 bases, J shed 1 base, and the junction held 0 bases outside the gene matches. For the CDR3, the DNA is TGCGCCAGCAGCCGGGACAGGGGGAACACCGGGGAGCTGTTTTTT. Translating it yields CASSRDRGNTGELFF.

In DNA, the CDR3 is TGCGCCAGCCTTCGGCCCCAGCATTTT. This codes for CASLRPQHF. The chain recombines TRBV4-3 with TRBJ1-5; no clear D gene. Germline V lookup: CDR1 LGHNA, CDR2 YSLEER. Deletions cut 8 bases from V and 9 bases from J, with 5 bases between. This CDR3 has 9 residues.

The rearrangement links TRBV28 to TRBJ2-7, with 7 bases fitting TRBD1. This CDR3 contains 12 residues. Trimming at V came to 4 bases and at J to 5 bases, leaving 2 bases not matched to a gene. CDR1 MDHEN and CDR2 SYDVKM come from the germline V gene. For the CDR3, the DNA is TGTGCCAGCAGTTCGACAGGGAACGAGCAGTACTTC. Translation gives CASSSTGNEQYF.

In this sample, this clone turned up a few times. This sequence joins TRBV10-2 and TRBJ1-1, with D possibly being TRBD1 (6 bases). Germline CDR1 and CDR2: WSHSY and SAAADI. This CDR3 has 14 residues. V was clipped by 6 bases and J by 6 bases, with 17 bases between them. DNA of the CDR3: TGCGCCAGCAGGGCGACAGGTTATTTGGCTGAAGCTTTCTTT. This encodes CASRATGYLAEAFF.

The gene calls are TRBV4-3 and TRBJ2-7; TRBD1 matches at 8 bases. V lost 1 base and J lost 5; bases outside the gene matches: 7. This CDR3 contains 15 residues. From germline, CDR1 is LGHNA and CDR2 YSLEER. The chain's CDR3 is CASSQGDRYFDEQYV. The CDR3 region has the DNA TGCGCCAGCAGCCAAGGGGACAGGTATTTCGACGAGCAGTACGTC.

The rearrangement links TRBV7-8 to TRBJ1-6; D ambiguous. Trimming cost V 5 bases and J 7 bases, with 18 bases left between them. The V gene's germline CDR1 is SGHVS and CDR2 FQNEAQ. The CDR3 sequence is 16 residues long. CDR3 nucleotides: TGTGCCAGCAGCACCAGGCGGGGTGATTTGAATTCACCCCTCCACTTT. Its protein is CASSTRRGDLNSPLHF.

This chain links TRBV25-1 with TRBJ1-1; tentatively, D is TRBD1 (5 bases). Germline V gene sequence: CDR1 MGHDK, CDR2 SYGVNS. This CDR3 spans 13 amino acids. Trimming took 8 bases from V and 0 from J, leaving 10 bases between them. Written as DNA, the CDR3 is TGTGCCAGCTCCTTACAGGTGAACACTGAAGCTTTCTTT. Translating it yields CASSLQVNTEAFF.

This chain joins TRBV29-1 and TRBJ2-4; 9 nucleotides match TRBD1. The CDR3 runs 13 residues. Germline CDR1 and CDR2: SQVTM and ANQGSEA. V lost 6 bases and J lost 8; bases outside the gene matches: 8. The CDR3: CSVVQGALDIQYF. Written as DNA, the CDR3 is TGCAGCGTGGTACAGGGGGCGTTGGACATTCAGTACTTC.

V is TRBV5-6 and J is TRBJ2-7; 7 nucleotides agree with TRBD2. After removal of 4 bases from V and 12 bases from J, the junction contained 16 bases not matched to a gene. The germline V gene encodes CDR1 SGHDT and CDR2 YYEEEE. The CDR3 loop spans 14 amino acids. The CDR3, as DNA: TGTGCCAGCAGCCGGGTAGATACTAGCGTACGGCTGTACGTC. The encoded protein is CASSRVDTSVRLYV.

The chain links TRBV9 to TRBJ1-1; 7 nucleotides line up with TRBD1. The CDR3 has 16 residues. The junction had 10 bases not matched to a gene; V was cut back by 0 bases and J by 5 bases. Looked up from germline, CDR1 is SGDLS and CDR2 is YYNGEE. CDR3 nucleotide sequence: TGTGCCAGCAGCGTAGCAGGGGGGCGCAGGGGGACTGAAGCTTTCTTT. Its protein is CASSVAGGRRGTEAFF.

The chain uses TRBV4-3 and TRBJ1-6, with 8 positions matching TRBD1. V trimming: 2 bases; J trimming: 9 bases; junction bases outside the gene matches: 3. This CDR3 has 14 residues. Germline-derived CDR1 and CDR2 are LGHNA and YSLEER. CDR3: CASSQRDRGSPLHF. As DNA, the CDR3 is TGCGCCAGCAGCCAACGAGACAGGGGTTCACCCCTCCACTTT.